The next 7 T cell receptor beta chains were all read from a single sample in a study of ipilimumab plus nivolumab after autologous stem cell transplantation. TCRdb keeps only in-frame clones here, not all; method: immunoSEQ multiplex PCR. The sample records fewer than 15,000 clones, roughly 75% being singletons. Material: PBMCs, obtained in a trial of ipilimumab plus nivolumab as post-transplant consolidation. These receptor sequences come from a male donor with multiple myeloma.

The sample holds a few counts of this clone. This chain links TRBV28 with TRBJ2-7; 12 bases agree with TRBD1. The germline gives CDR1 MDHEN, CDR2 SYDVKM. Losses at the gene ends were 8 bases for V and 5 bases for J; bases not matched to a gene: 16. The CDR3 length is 17 residues. CDR3 sequence: CASGFRDRGLFPHEQYF. CDR3 bases: TGTGCCAGCGGATTCCGGGACAGGGGGCTTTTTCCCCACGAGCAGTACTTC.

The V gene is TRBV19, the J gene TRBJ2-3, with TRBD2 matching over 14 bases. From germline, CDR1 is LNHDA and CDR2 SQIVND (reference sequence). CDR3 length: 18 amino acids. The ends lost 4 bases at V and 0 bases at J; junction bases unmatched: 6. CDR3 sequence: CASSKGTSGGASTDTQYF. The CDR3 bases are TGTGCCAGTAGTAAGGGGACTAGCGGGGGTGCAAGCACAGATACGCAGTATTTT.

This clone was recorded a few times. The chain couples TRBV7-3 to TRBJ1-2; perhaps TRBD1 as D (6 bases). In germline, CDR1 is SGHTA, CDR2 FQGTGA. With 4 bases removed from V and 7 bases from J, the gap between germline ends came to 13 bases. The CDR3 covers 13 residues. The CDR3 DNA reads as TGTGCCAGCAGCTCGGACAGCACCGGTGGCTACACCTTC. It is translated as CASSSDSTGGYTF.

This clone was counted a few times. The rearrangement links TRBV2 to TRBJ1-5, with D perhaps matching TRBD1 (6 bases). Trimming removed 8 bases at V and 4 bases at J, with 12 bases between. The germline V gene encodes CDR1 SNHLY and CDR2 FYNNEI. This CDR3 has 13 amino acids. CDR3 residues: CASRDTGNQPQHF. The CDR3 DNA follows: TGTGCCAGCCGGGACACGGGAAATCAGCCCCAGCATTTT.

V and J are TRBV11-2 and TRBJ2-3; D not certain. In germline, CDR1 is SGHAT, CDR2 FQNNGV. V was shortened by 1 base and J by 4 bases, with 12 bases between the two germline ends. CDR3 length: 15 residues. The CDR3 is CASSLVVGLADTQYF. The CDR3 coding sequence is TGTGCCAGCAGCTTAGTGGTGGGGTTGGCAGATACGCAGTATTTT.

This clone has only a few counts. The chain links TRBV19 to TRBJ1-6; D is unresolved. Germline V gene lookup returns CDR1 LNHDA and CDR2 SQIVND (reference sequence). Trimming removed 6 bases from V and 10 bases from J, with 16 bases in between. The CDR3 totals 14 residues. CDR3: CASRQAPSSSPLHF. The CDR3 coding sequence is TGTGCCAGTAGGCAGGCCCCTAGTTCGTCACCCCTCCACTTT.

By share, this clone counts as medium-sized (0.01 to 0.1%). The rearrangement links TRBV4-3 to TRBJ2-3; perhaps TRBD2 as D (6 bases). The CDR3 covers 16 residues. Germline lookup yields CDR1 LGHNA and CDR2 YSLEER. Trimming cost V 3 bases and J 0 bases, with 13 bases left between them. CDR3 region: CASSQGTSSSTDTQYF. CDR3 nucleotides: TGCGCCAGCAGCCAGGGGACTTCCTCTAGCACAGATACGCAGTATTTT.